Below are 9 T cell receptor beta chains sequenced from a single sample in a study of cytomegalovirus exposure and HLA in healthy donors. The table came from immunoSEQ multiplex PCR; TCRdb's copy has only in-frame clones and leaves some out. The table has over 100,000 clones, nearly 90% seen once. Material for sequencing was PBMCs. The receptors come from a woman in her late teens or twenties in good health and CMV-seronegative.

The gene calls are TRBV27 and TRBJ1-5, with D unresolved. Germline assignment: CDR1 MNHEY and CDR2 SMNVEV (reference sequence). V was pared by 3 bases and J by 6 bases, with 12 bases between. This CDR3 has 14 residues. The chain's CDR3 is CASSFGNAGQPQHF. The CDR3 region has the DNA TGTGCCAGCAGTTTTGGGAATGCGGGTCAGCCCCAGCATTTT.

The chain joins TRBV5-1 to TRBJ2-1; D might be TRBD1 (6 bases). CDR1 and CDR2 from the germline V gene are SGHRS and YFSETQ. V was cut by 3 bases and J by 0 bases, with 13 bases left in between. The length of the CDR3 is 16 residues. The chain's CDR3 is CASSSTGQPSYNEQFF. The CDR3, as DNA: TGCGCCAGCAGCTCGACTGGACAGCCCTCCTACAATGAGCAGTTCTTC.

The chain combines TRBV11-2 with TRBJ1-4; 9 nucleotides match TRBD1. The CDR3 is 14 residues long. V gave up 5 bases and J gave up 8 bases; unmatched junction bases: 6. Germline V gene data show CDR1 as SGHAT and CDR2 as FQNNGV. CDR3 region: CASSGGQGGEKLFF. The CDR3 bases are TGTGCCAGCAGCGGGGGACAGGGAGGAGAAAAACTGTTTTTT.

This clone was found once. The genes are TRBV19 and TRBJ2-2, with 10 nucleotides matching TRBD1. This CDR3 spans 15 amino acids. V was pared by 7 bases and J by 4 bases, with 6 bases of the junction left unmatched. In germline, CDR1 is LNHDA, CDR2 SQIVND (reference sequence). The CDR3 loop reads CASTRQGAGTGELFF. In nucleotides, the CDR3 is TGTGCCAGTACCCGACAGGGGGCTGGCACCGGGGAGCTGTTTTTT.

The chain couples TRBV9 to TRBJ2-1, with D tentatively TRBD2 (6 bases). Per germline, CDR1 SGDLS and CDR2 YYNGEE. The CDR3 extends over 15 amino acids. V lost 0 bases and J 8 bases, leaving 15 bases between the germline ends. CDR3 loop: CASSVGPGGKDEQFF. CDR3 in DNA: TGTGCCAGCAGCGTAGGCCCGGGCGGGAAGGATGAGCAGTTCTTC. Full variable domain (missing parts from reference TRBV9 and TRBJ2-1): DSGVTQTPKHLITATGQRVTLRCSPRSGDLSVYWYQQSLDQGLQFLIQYYNGEERAKGNILERFSAQQFPDLHSELNLSSLELGDSALYFCASSVGPGGKDEQFFGPGTRLTVL.

The rearrangement joins TRBV11-2 to TRBJ2-5; the D gene is possibly TRBD2 (6 bases). Per germline, CDR1 SGHAT and CDR2 FQNNGV. The ends were cut back, 1 base at V and 1 base at J, with 10 bases in the middle. This CDR3 has 15 amino acids. CDR3 nucleotides: TGTGCCAGCAGCTTAGGGAGGGGAATCCAAGAGACCCAGTACTTC. Translating it yields CASSLGRGIQETQYF.

V usage is TRBV7-8 and J usage is TRBJ2-7; the D gene is possibly TRBD1 (5 bases). The CDR3 spans 15 residues. Per germline, CDR1 SGHVS and CDR2 FQNEAQ. V lost 1 base to trimming and J lost 5 bases, with 15 bases between them. In DNA, the CDR3 is TGTGCCAGCAGCTTAGGTGGCAGGGTTATCGACGAGCAGTACTTC. Protein product: CASSLGGRVIDEQYF.

This rearrangement joins TRBV7-3 to TRBJ2-2; no clear D. V lost 5 bases and J 6 bases, leaving 10 bases between the germline ends. The length of the CDR3 is 13 residues. The germline CDR1 and CDR2 sequences are SGHTA and FQGTGA. The chain's CDR3 is CASSLKEAGELFF. The CDR3 DNA reads TGTGCCAGCAGCCTAAAAGAGGCCGGGGAGCTGTTTTTT.

The chain uses TRBV9 and TRBJ1-2; D uncertain. Germline CDR1 reads SGDLS; CDR2 reads YYNGEE. Trimming left V 3 bases short and J 8 bases short, with 11 bases between. CDR3 length: 12 amino acids. The CDR3 nucleotides read TGTGCCAGCAGCGGCGCAGACTCGGGCTACACCTTC. Translation gives CASSGADSGYTF. Full variable domain (remainder filled in from reference TRBV9 and TRBJ1-2): DSGVTQTPKHLITATGQRVTLRCSPRSGDLSVYWYQQSLDQGLQFLIQYYNGEERAKGNILERFSAQQFPDLHSELNLSSLELGDSALYFCASSGADSGYTFGSGTRLTVV.